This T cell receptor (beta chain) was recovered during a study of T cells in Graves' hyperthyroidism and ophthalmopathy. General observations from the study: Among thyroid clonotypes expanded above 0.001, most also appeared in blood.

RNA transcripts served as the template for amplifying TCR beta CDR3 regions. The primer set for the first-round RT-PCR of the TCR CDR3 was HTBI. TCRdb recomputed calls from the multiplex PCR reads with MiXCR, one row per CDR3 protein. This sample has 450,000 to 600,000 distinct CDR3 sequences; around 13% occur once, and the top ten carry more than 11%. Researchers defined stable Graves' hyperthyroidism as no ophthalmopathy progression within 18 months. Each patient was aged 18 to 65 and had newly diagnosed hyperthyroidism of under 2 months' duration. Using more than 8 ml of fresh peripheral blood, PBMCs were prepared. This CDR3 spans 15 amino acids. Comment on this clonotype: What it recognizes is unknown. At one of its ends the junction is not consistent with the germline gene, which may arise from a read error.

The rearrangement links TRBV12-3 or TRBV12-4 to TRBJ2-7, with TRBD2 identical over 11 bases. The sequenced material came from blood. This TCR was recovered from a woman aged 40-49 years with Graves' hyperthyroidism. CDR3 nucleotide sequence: TGTGCCAGCAGTATGGGACTAGCGGCCCTCTACGAGCAGCACTTC. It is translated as CASSMGLAALYEQHF.